Shown below are 9 T cell receptor beta chains from a single sample sequenced in a study of blood T cell repertoires in COVID-19. Data came from immunoSEQ multiplex PCR; TCRdb stores just in-frame clones and leaves some out. The sample contains 400,000 to 550,000 clones, about 89% of which appear only once. Material for sequencing was peripheral blood. Receptors were obtained from a woman younger than 45 with acute or convalescent COVID-19.

The V gene is TRBV7-9, the J gene TRBJ1-1; 10 nucleotides line up with TRBD1. The CDR3 has 16 amino acids. CDR1 is SEHNR, CDR2 FQNEAQ, per germline (reference sequence). J gave up 7 bases and V 4 bases, and 12 bases lay outside the gene matches. CDR3 DNA: TGTGCCAGCAGCTCACCGGATGGACAGGGGGTGTATGAAGCTTTCTTT. It translates to CASSSPDGQGVYEAFF. Combining the CDR3 with reference TRBV7-9 and TRBJ1-1 gives the whole variable domain DTGVSQNPRHKITKRGQNVTFRCDPISEHNRLYWYRQTLGQGPEFLTYFQNEAQLEKSRLLSDRFSAERPKGSFSTLEIQRTEQGDSAMYLCASSSPDGQGVYEAFFGQGTRLTVV.

The chain is built from TRBV27 and TRBJ1-3; D gene ambiguous. CDR3 length: 16 residues. Trimming shortened V by 2 bases and J by 2 bases, and 13 bases separated the two germline ends. The germline V gene encodes CDR1 MNHEY and CDR2 SMNVEV (reference sequence). CDR3 amino acids: CASSLGPPRPGNTIYF. The CDR3 DNA is TGTGCCAGCAGTTTAGGGCCTCCACGCCCTGGAAACACCATATATTTT.

J is TRBJ2-1 and V is TRBV9, with D possibly TRBD1 on 6 matching bases. The CDR3 sequence is 14 residues long. Germline CDR1 and CDR2: SGDLS and YYNGEE. V was pared by 1 base and J by 5 bases, with 10 bases between. The CDR3 sequence: CASSVQDSHNEQFF. CDR3 nucleotide sequence: TGTGCCAGCAGCGTACAGGACAGTCACAATGAGCAGTTCTTC.

The CDR3 bases are TGCGCCAGCAGGGGGGACAGGGAGTTCGGAGGTCCCGAAAAACTGTTTTTT. Its translation: CASRGDREFGGPEKLFF. The rearrangement joins TRBV5-1 to TRBJ1-4; the match to TRBD1 covers 9 bases. The CDR3 length is 17 residues. V was clipped by 5 bases and J by 8 bases; unmatched bases: 16. Looked up from germline, CDR1 is SGHRS and CDR2 is YFSETQ.

This sequence joins TRBV6-5 and TRBJ2-5; D gene unclear. This CDR3 is built from 13 residues. Trimming took off 2 bases at V and 2 bases at J, with 6 bases between the two ends. CDR1 and CDR2 from the germline V gene are MNHEY and SVGAGI. CDR3 sequence (DNA): TGTGCCAGCAGTTACACCAGTCAAGAGACCCAGTACTTC. Translating gives CASSYTSQETQYF.

The rearrangement links TRBV5-1 to TRBJ2-3; weak D call: TRBD1 (5 bases). The germline CDR1 and CDR2 sequences are SGHRS and YFSETQ. The CDR3 length is 11 residues. V was pared by 10 bases and J by 4 bases, with 10 bases between. The CDR3 nucleotides are TGCGCCTCAGGGTGGGCAGATACGCAGTATTTT. Amino acid sequence: CASGWADTQYF. The full variable domain, with the rest looked up from reference TRBV5-1 and TRBJ2-3, is KAGVTQTPRYLIKTRGQQVTLSCSPISGHRSVSWYQQTPGQGLQFLFEYFSETQRNKGNFPGRFSGRQFSNSRSEMNVSTLELGDSALYLCASGWADTQYFGPGTRLTVL.

This rearrangement joins TRBV11-2 to TRBJ2-1; D might be TRBD2 (5 bases). In germline, CDR1 is SGHAT, CDR2 FQNNGV. Trimming cost V 5 bases and J 4 bases, with 9 bases left between them. The CDR3 has 13 residues. The CDR3 region is CASSAGIYNEQFF. CDR3 nucleotide sequence: TGTGCCAGCAGCGCCGGGATTTACAATGAGCAGTTCTTC. Complete variable domain (other parts from reference TRBV11-2 and TRBJ2-1): EAGVAQSPRYKIIEKRQSVAFWCNPISGHATLYWYQQILGQGPKLLIQFQNNGVVDDSQLPKDRFSAERLKGVDSTLKIQPAKLEDSAVYLCASSAGIYNEQFFGPGTRLTVL.

The chain has TRBV29-1 and TRBJ1-2; 12 nucleotides line up with TRBD1. The CDR3 loop spans 13 amino acids. The junction had 2 bases not matched to a gene; V was cut back by 6 bases and J by 3 bases. CDR1 and CDR2 (germline): SQVTM, ANQGSEA. The chain's CDR3 is CSVRDRGHYGYTF. The DNA for the CDR3 is TGCAGCGTGCGGGACAGGGGGCACTATGGCTACACCTTC.

This chain uses TRBV19 with TRBJ2-7; D gene ambiguous. The CDR3 is 13 amino acids. CDR1 LNHDA and CDR2 SQIVND come from the germline V gene (reference sequence). The V end lost 6 bases, the J end lost 2 bases, and 11 bases lay between the germline ends. In nucleotides, the CDR3 is TGTGCCAGTAGCCCAAACCCGGCCTACGAGCAGTACTTC. Its translation: CASSPNPAYEQYF.